This T cell receptor beta chain was observed in a study of OX40 agonist ivuxolimab in advanced cancers. Overall study context: Each dose-escalation patient presented with hepatocellular carcinoma, melanoma, renal cell or head and neck cancer.

A history of autoimmune disease or systemic immunosuppression excluded patients. At baseline, cycle 4 day 1, and cycle 7 day 1, blood was sampled. The protocol was immunoSEQ multiplex PCR, while the TCRdb copy is restricted to in-frame clones and leaves out a portion. Of about 22,000 clones listed, 84% are singletons. Trimming cost V 0 bases and J 1 base, with 10 bases left between them. The CDR3 covers 16 residues. The germline V gene encodes CDR1 LNHNV and CDR2 YYDKDF (reference sequence). This clonotype was obtained from an adult with an advanced solid tumor such as melanoma, head and neck, liver or kidney cancer. The chain links TRBV15 to TRBJ1-5; D is unresolved. Sequenced here: CD4+ or CD8+ T cells sorted from blood, sampled in a trial of the OX40 agonist ivuxolimab. The CDR3 bases are TGTGCCACCAGCAGAGATCCGGTTTTGAGCAATCAGCCCCAGCATTTT. This translates into CATSRDPVLSNQPQHF.